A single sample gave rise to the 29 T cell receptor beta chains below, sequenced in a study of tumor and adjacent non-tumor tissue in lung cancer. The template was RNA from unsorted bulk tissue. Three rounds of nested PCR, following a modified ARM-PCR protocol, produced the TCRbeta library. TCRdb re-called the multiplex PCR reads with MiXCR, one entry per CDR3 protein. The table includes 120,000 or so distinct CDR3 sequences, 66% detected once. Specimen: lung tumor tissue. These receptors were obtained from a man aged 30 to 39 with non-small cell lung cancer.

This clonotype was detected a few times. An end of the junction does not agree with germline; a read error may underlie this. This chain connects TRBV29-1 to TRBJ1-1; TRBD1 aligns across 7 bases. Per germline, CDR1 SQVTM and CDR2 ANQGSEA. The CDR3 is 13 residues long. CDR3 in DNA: TGCAGCGTTGATGAGGGGACTAATACAGGGGCTTTCTTC. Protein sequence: CSVDEGTNTGAFF.

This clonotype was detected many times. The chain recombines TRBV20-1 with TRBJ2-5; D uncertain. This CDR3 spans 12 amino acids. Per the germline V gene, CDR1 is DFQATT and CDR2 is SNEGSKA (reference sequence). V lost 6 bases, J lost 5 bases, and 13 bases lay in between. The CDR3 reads CSAWSPGETQYF. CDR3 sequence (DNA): TGCAGTGCCTGGAGCCCGGGCGAGACCCAGTACTTC.

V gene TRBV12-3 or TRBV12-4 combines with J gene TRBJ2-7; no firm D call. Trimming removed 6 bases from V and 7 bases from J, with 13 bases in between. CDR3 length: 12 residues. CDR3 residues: CASSPGVDEQYF. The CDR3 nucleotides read TGTGCCAGCAGCCCAGGTGTCGATGAGCAGTACTTC.

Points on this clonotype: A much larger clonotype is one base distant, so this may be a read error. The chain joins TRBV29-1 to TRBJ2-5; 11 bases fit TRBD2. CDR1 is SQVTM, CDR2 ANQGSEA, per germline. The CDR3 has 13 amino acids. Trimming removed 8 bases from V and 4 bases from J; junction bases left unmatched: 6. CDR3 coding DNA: TGCAGCCTGGGACTAGCGGAAGGAGAGACCCAGTACTTC. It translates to CSLGLAEGETQYF.

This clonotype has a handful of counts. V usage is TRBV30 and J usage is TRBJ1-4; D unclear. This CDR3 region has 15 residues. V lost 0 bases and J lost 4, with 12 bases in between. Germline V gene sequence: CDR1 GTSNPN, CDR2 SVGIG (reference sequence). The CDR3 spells CAWSVRSNLNEKLFF. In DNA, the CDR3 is TGTGCCTGGAGTGTACGTTCGAACCTTAATGAAAAACTGTTTTTT.

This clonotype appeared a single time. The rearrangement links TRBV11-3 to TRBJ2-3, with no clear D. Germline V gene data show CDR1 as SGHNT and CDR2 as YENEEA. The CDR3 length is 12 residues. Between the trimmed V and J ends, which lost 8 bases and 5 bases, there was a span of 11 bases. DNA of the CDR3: TGTGCCAGCGACTTCGGGCAAGATACGCAGTATTTT. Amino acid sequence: CASDFGQDTQYF.

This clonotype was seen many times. The CDR3 DNA reads as TGTGCCAGCAGTTGGGGGCTCTCCTACAATGAGCAGTTCTTC. As protein: CASSWGLSYNEQFF. This rearrangement joins TRBV12-3 or TRBV12-4 to TRBJ2-1; possibly TRBD1 for D (6 bases). This CDR3 has 14 residues. Trimming left V 4 bases short and J 0 bases short, with 7 bases between.

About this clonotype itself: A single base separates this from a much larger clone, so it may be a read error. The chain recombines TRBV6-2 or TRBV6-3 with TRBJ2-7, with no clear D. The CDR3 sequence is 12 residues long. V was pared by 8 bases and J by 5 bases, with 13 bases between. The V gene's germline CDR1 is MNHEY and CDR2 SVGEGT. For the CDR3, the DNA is TGTGCCAGCGACCCGGCAGGTCACGAGCAGTACTTC. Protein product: CASDPAGHEQYF.

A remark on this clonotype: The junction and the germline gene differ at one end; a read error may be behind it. The CDR3 spells CASSYSIPRQVHEQFF. CDR3 DNA: TGTGCGAGCAGTTACTCGATCCCGAGACAGGTCCATGAGCAGTTCTTC. The chain links TRBV6-5 to TRBJ2-1; a possible D gene is TRBD1 (6 bases). This CDR3 is 16 amino acids long. Germline loops: CDR1 MNHEY, CDR2 SVGAGI.

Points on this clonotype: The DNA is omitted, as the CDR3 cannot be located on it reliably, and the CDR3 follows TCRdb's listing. CDR3 amino acids: CAGSRGWGQGNTEASF. The rearrangement joins TRBV11-2 to TRBJ1-1; the table's D call of TRBD1 was not tested on the DNA. The CDR3 has 16 residues if both end residues are counted. Germline V lookup: CDR1 SGHAT, CDR2 FQNNGV.

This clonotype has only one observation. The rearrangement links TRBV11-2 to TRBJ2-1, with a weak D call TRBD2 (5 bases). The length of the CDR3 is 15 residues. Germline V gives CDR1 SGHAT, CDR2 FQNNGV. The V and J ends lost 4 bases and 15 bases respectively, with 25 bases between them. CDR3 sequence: CASSSERAVYNDRFF. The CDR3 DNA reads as TGTGCCAGCAGCTCCGAGAGGGCCGTGTACAATGATCGGTTCTTC.

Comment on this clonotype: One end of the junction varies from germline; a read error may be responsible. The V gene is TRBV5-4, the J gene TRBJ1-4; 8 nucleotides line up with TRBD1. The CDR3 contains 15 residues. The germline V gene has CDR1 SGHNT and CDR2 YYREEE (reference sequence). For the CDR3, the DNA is TGTGCCAGCAGCTTAGGCGGGACAGGACCCGGAAAACTGTTATTT. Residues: CASSLGGTGPGKLLF.

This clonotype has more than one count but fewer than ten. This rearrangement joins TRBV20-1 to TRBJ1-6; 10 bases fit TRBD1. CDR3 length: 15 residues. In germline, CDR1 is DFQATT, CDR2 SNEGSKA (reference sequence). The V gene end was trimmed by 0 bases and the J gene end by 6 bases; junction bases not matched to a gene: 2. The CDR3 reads CSARETGGFNSPLHF. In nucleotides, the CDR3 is TGCAGTGCTAGAGAGACAGGGGGCTTTAATTCACCCCTCCACTTT.

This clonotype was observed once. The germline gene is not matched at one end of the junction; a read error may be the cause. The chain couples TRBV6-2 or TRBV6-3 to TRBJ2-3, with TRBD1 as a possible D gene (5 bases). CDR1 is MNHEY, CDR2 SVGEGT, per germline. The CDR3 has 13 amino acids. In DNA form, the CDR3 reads TGTGCCATCGCAGGGCGTAGCACAGATATGCAGTATTTT. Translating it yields CAIAGRSTDMQYF.

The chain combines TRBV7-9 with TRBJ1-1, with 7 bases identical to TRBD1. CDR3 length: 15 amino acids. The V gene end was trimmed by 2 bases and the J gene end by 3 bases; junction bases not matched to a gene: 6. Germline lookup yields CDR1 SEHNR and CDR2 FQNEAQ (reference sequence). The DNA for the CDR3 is TGTGCCAGCAGCTTATGGGGGACAGTGGACACTGAAGCTTTCTTT. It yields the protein CASSLWGTVDTEAFF.

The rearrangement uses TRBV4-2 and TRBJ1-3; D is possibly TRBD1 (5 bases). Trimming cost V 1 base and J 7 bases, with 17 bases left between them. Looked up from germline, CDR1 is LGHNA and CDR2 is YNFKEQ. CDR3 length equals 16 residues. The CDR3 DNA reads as TGTGCCAGCAGCCAAGCGGAGGGACTCTCTTTGAACACCATATATTTT. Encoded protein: CASSQAEGLSLNTIYF.

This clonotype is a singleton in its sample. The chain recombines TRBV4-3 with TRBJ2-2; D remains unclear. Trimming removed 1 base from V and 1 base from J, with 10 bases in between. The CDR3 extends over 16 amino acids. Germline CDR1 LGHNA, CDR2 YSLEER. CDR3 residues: CASSQGAALNTGELFF. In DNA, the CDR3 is TGCGCCAGCAGCCAAGGGGCAGCGTTGAACACCGGGGAGCTGTTTTTT.

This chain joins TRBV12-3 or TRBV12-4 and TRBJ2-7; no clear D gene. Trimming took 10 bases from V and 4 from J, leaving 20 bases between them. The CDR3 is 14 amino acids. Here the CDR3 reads CANSPSAGRYEQYF. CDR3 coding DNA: TGTGCCAACAGCCCCAGCGCAGGCCGTTACGAGCAGTACTTC.

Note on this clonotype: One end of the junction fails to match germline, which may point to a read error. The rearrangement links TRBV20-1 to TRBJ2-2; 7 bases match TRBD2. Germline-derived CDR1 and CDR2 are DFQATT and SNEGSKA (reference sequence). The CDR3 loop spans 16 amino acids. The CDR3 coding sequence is TGCAGTACTAGAGATGAAGAGCGGGGTAACACCGGGGAGCTGTTTTTT. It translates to CSTRDEERGNTGELFF.

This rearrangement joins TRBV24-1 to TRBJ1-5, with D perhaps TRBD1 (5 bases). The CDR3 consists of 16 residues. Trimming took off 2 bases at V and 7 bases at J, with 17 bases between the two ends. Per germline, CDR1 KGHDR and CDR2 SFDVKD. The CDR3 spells CATSDWDGGKEQPQHF. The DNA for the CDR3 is TGTGCCACCAGTGATTGGGACGGGGGGAAGGAGCAGCCCCAGCATTTT.

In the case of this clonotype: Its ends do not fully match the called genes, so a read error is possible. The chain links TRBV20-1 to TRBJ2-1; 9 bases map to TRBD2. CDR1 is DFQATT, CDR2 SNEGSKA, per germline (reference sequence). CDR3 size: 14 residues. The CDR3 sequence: CTARSAGGYNEPSF. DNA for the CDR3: TGCACTGCTAGGTCAGCGGGGGGATACAATGAGCCGTCCTTC.

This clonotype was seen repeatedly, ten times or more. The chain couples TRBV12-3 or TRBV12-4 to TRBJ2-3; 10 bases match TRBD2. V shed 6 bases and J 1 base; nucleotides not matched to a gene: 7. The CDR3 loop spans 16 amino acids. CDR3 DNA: TGTGCCAGCAGCCTATATGGGACTAGCGGCACAGATACGCAGTATTTT. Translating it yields CASSLYGTSGTDTQYF.

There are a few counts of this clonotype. The CDR3 spells CASSLVGGPGNEQFF. In DNA, the CDR3 is TGTGCCAGCAGTCTCGTCGGGGGCCCAGGGAATGAGCAGTTCTTC. This chain uses TRBV12-3 or TRBV12-4 with TRBJ2-1; D may match TRBD1 or TRBD2 (6 bases each). CDR3 length equals 15 residues. Trimming shortened V by 5 bases and J by 7 bases, and 18 bases separated the two germline ends.

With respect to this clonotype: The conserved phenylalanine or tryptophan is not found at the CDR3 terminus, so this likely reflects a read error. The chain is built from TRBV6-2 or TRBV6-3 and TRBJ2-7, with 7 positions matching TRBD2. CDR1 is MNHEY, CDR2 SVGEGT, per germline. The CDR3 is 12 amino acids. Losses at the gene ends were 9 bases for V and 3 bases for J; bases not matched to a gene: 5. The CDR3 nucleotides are TGTGCCAGTACAACTAGCGTCTACGAGCAGTACTTA. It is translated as CASTTSVYEQYL.

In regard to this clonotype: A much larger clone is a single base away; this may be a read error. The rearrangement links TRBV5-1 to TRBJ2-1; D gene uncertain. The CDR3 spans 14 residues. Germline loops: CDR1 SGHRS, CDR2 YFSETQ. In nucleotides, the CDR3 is TGCGCCAGCAGCTTGGCCAGCTCCTACGATGAGCAGTTCTTC. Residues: CASSLASSYDEQFF.

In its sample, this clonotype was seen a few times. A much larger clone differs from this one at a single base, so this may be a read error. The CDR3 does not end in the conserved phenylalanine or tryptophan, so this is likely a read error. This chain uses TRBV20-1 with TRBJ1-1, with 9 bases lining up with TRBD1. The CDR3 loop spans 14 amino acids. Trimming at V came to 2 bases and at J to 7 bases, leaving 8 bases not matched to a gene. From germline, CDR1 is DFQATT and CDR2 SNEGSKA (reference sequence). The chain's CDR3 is CSARSPTGGNEAFY. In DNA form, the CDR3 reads TGCAGTGCTAGATCCCCGACAGGGGGGAATGAAGCTTTCTAT.

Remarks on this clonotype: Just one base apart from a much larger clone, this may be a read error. The CDR3 region has the DNA TGCAGTGCCCCGGTCTACATCGGGGAGCTGTTTTTT. Its translation: CSAPVYIGELFF. The V and J genes are TRBV20-1 and TRBJ2-2; D ambiguous. In germline, CDR1 is DFQATT, CDR2 SNEGSKA (reference sequence). The V gene lost 6 bases and the J gene lost 7 bases, with 12 bases spanning the gap. CDR3 length: 12 amino acids.

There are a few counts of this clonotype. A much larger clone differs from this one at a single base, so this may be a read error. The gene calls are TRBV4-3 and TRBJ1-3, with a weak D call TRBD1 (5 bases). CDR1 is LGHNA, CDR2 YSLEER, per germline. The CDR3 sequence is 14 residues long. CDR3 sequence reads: CASSQGGAGNIIYF. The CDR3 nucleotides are TGCGCCAGCAGCCAAGGAGGGGCTGGAAACATCATATATTTT.

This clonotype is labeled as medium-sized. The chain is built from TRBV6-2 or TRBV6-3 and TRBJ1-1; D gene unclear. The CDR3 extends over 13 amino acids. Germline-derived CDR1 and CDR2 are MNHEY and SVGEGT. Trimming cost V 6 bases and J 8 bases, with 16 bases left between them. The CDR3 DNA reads TGTGCCAGCAGGATTACGTGGAGCGGGGAAGCTTTCTTT. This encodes CASRITWSGEAFF.